These 6 T cell receptor beta chains were sequenced from one sample in a study of T-cell reconstitution after alpha-beta-depleted transplantation in children. Unique molecular identifiers were built into the TCRbeta library. One entry per CDR3 protein, called by TCRdb with MiXCR from the PCR reads. The sample lists roughly 500,000 distinct CDR3 sequences, about 33% occurring once. Here the sequenced sample was PBMCs from the stem cell graft donor, taken from the stem cell graft. These receptors all come from a human donor who donated a stem cell graft to a child with aplastic anemia.

The genes are TRBV12-3 or TRBV12-4 and TRBJ1-6; no definite D call. Trimming cost V 10 bases and J 7 bases, with 17 bases left between them. This CDR3 spans 14 amino acids. The DNA for the CDR3 is TGTGCCACCTGTTTGCGGGAGAAGAATTCACCCCTCCACTTT. It encodes CATCLREKNSPLHF.

This chain joins TRBV29-1 and TRBJ2-3, with TRBD1 identical over 10 bases. The CDR3 is 12 amino acids. Per the germline V gene, CDR1 is SQVTM and CDR2 is ANQGSEA. After removal of 7 bases from V and 4 bases from J, the junction contained 2 bases not matched to a gene. The CDR3 bases are TGCAGCGACGGGACAGGGGCAGATACGCAGTATTTT. It translates to CSDGTGADTQYF.

J is TRBJ1-1 and V is TRBV12-3 or TRBV12-4, with D perhaps TRBD1 (6 bases). Between the trimmed V and J ends, which lost 6 bases and 3 bases, there was a span of 14 bases. There are 14 residues in the CDR3. CDR3 region: CASSPPGADTEAFF. As DNA, the CDR3 is TGTGCCAGCAGCCCTCCGGGGGCGGACACTGAAGCTTTCTTT.

This clonotype came up a few times. The rearrangement links TRBV6-2 or TRBV6-3 to TRBJ2-4; 8 bases match TRBD1. Germline CDR1 reads MNHEY; CDR2 reads SVGEGT. This CDR3 has 15 residues. The V segment lost 4 bases and the J segment 3 bases; nucleotides outside the gene matches: 5. Written as DNA, the CDR3 is TGTGCCAGCAGTTTCGACAGGGGTGGCAAAAACATTCAGTACTTC. This codes for CASSFDRGGKNIQYF.

This chain joins TRBV12-3 or TRBV12-4 and TRBJ1-1, with D possibly matching TRBD1 (6 bases). This CDR3 has 14 amino acids. With 5 bases removed from V and 3 bases from J, the gap between germline ends came to 13 bases. The DNA of the CDR3 is TGTGCCAGCAGTACCCACAGGGTAGACACTGAAGCTTTCTTT. This sequence encodes CASSTHRVDTEAFF.

The chain is built from TRBV4-3 and TRBJ2-2; D remains unclear. Trimming took 0 bases from V and 6 from J, leaving 11 bases between them. The CDR3 spans 15 residues. Germline values: CDR1 LGHNA, CDR2 YSLEER. The CDR3 DNA reads TGCGCCAGCAGCCAAGAGTGGTTAGGGCCCGGGGAGCTGTTTTTT. Translating it yields CASSQEWLGPGELFF.